The next 13 T cell receptor beta chains were all read from a single sample in a study of PD-L1 blockade in urothelial cancer. TCRdb keeps only in-frame clones here, not all; method: immunoSEQ multiplex PCR. This sample has more than 35,000 clones, with approximately 82% found just once. This specimen was PBMCs, taken around atezolizumab (anti-PD-L1) treatment. The receptors originated from a man in his 70s with urothelial cancer.

The chain uses TRBV7-3 and TRBJ1-6; 9 nucleotides match TRBD1. Germline V gene sequence: CDR1 SGHTA, CDR2 FQGTGA. Trimming removed 4 bases from V and 7 bases from J; junction bases left unmatched: 5. CDR3 size: 15 residues. The CDR3 loop reads CASSSGTGRNSPLHF. Written as DNA, the CDR3 is TGTGCCAGCAGCTCGGGGACAGGGAGGAATTCACCCCTCCACTTT.

This chain links TRBV13 with TRBJ2-1; D uncertain. V lost 1 base, J lost 5 bases, and 18 bases lay in between. CDR1 is PRHDT and CDR2 is FYEKMQ in the germline V gene (reference sequence). The CDR3 totals 17 residues. Written as DNA, the CDR3 is TGTGCCAGCAGCTTAGCCCCTGCGACTTCTCATAACAATGAGCAGTTCTTC. Translation gives CASSLAPATSHNNEQFF.

This chain connects TRBV27 to TRBJ2-5; TRBD1 matches at 11 bases. Trimming at V came to 6 bases and at J to 6 bases, leaving 6 bases not matched to a gene. This CDR3 contains 14 residues. Germline CDR1 is MNHEY and CDR2 is SMNVEV (reference sequence). This CDR3 is CASSPDRGRQTQYF. In DNA form, the CDR3 reads TGTGCCAGCAGCCCGGACAGGGGGCGTCAGACCCAGTACTTC.

This chain links TRBV19 with TRBJ2-5; 7 nucleotides match TRBD1. Germline V lookup: CDR1 LNHDA, CDR2 SQIVND (reference sequence). The CDR3 sequence is 15 residues long. Trimming cost V 5 bases and J 4 bases; bases outside gene matches: 10. The CDR3 protein is CASSLQGIWGETQYF. In DNA, the CDR3 is TGTGCCAGTAGTTTACAGGGGATTTGGGGAGAGACCCAGTACTTC.

The chain has TRBV7-8 and TRBJ2-7, with a weak D call TRBD2 (5 bases). The CDR3 runs to 16 residues. Trimming shortened V by 1 base and J by 1 base, and 14 bases separated the two germline ends. Germline assignment: CDR1 SGHVS and CDR2 FQNEAQ. The CDR3 loop is CASSLVRPRRSYEQYF. In DNA, the CDR3 is TGTGCCAGCAGCTTAGTACGGCCGAGGAGGTCCTACGAGCAGTACTTC.

The chain uses TRBV6-5 and TRBJ2-5; TRBD2 is a possible D gene (5 bases). V was shortened by 8 bases and J by 5 bases, with 15 bases between the two germline ends. The CDR3 consists of 13 residues. The germline gives CDR1 MNHEY, CDR2 SVGAGI. CDR3 DNA sequence: TGTGCCAGCCAACTCGGCCCGGGGGAGACCCAGTACTTC. It translates to CASQLGPGETQYF.

The chain recombines TRBV28 with TRBJ2-7; D is perhaps TRBD2 (5 bases). The CDR3 spans 12 residues. Trimming stripped 7 bases from V and 3 bases from J, with 10 bases between. Germline CDR1 MDHEN, CDR2 SYDVKM. CDR3 amino acids: CASKREFYEQYF. DNA for the CDR3: TGTGCCAGCAAGAGGGAGTTCTACGAGCAGTACTTC.

The sample holds a few counts of this clone. The chain recombines TRBV4-1 with TRBJ2-6; 12 bases agree with TRBD2. V trimming: 1 base; J trimming: 0 bases; junction bases outside the gene matches: 4. This CDR3 has 19 residues. Germline CDR1 is MGHRA and CDR2 is YSYEKL. CDR3 protein: CASSQGLAGDRSGANVLTF. As DNA, the CDR3 is TGCGCCAGCAGCCAAGGACTAGCGGGAGATCGCTCTGGGGCCAACGTCCTGACTTTC.

The rearrangement joins TRBV21-1 to TRBJ1-2; TRBD1, as called in the table, went unchecked against the DNA. TRBV21-1 is a recognized pseudogene. The CDR3 covers 16 residues. The CDR3 reads CASSKTRGYPNYGYTF. The CDR3 DNA reads as TGTGCCAGCAGCAAAACGAGGGGGTACCCTAACTATGGCTACACCTTC.

This CDR3 reads CASSLVGQGAGTEAFF. DNA of the CDR3: TGTGCCAGCAGTTTAGTCGGTCAGGGGGCTGGCACTGAAGCTTTCTTT. The chain uses TRBV27 and TRBJ1-1; 8 bases are shared with TRBD1. Germline CDR1 and CDR2: MNHEY and SMNVEV (reference sequence). The CDR3 length is 16 residues. Losses at the gene ends were 2 bases for V and 4 bases for J; bases not matched to a gene: 9.

The chain uses TRBV29-1 and TRBJ2-2, with D perhaps TRBD2 (6 bases). The CDR3 has 16 residues. Per germline, CDR1 SQVTM and CDR2 ANQGSEA. The germline V and J ends were trimmed by 6 bases and 7 bases, with 24 bases remaining between them. CDR3 nucleotides: TGCAGCGTAATGACCCCGGGAGCGCTTCGGGGCGGGGAGCTGTTTTTT. Encoded protein: CSVMTPGALRGGELFF.

The chain is built from TRBV5-4 and TRBJ2-1; 8 bases map to TRBD2. From germline, CDR1 is SGHNT and CDR2 YYREEE (reference sequence). J was trimmed by 5 bases and V by 5 bases; bases with no gene match: 12. This CDR3 spans 16 amino acids. DNA for the CDR3: TGTGCCAGCAGATTCTCTCGAAGCGGGGGAAACAATGAGCAGTTCTTC. Its translation: CASRFSRSGGNNEQFF.

DNA for the CDR3: TGTGCCAGCAGTGACCCGCGGGGTGAGGCTTTCTTT. Translation: CASSDPRGEAFF. The chain couples TRBV6-4 to TRBJ1-1; D is unresolved. Germline V gene sequence: CDR1 MRHNA, CDR2 SNTAGT. CDR3 length: 12 residues. The V and J ends lost 2 bases and 11 bases respectively, with 12 bases between them.